The 21 T cell receptor beta chains presented below share a single source sample, sequenced in a study of blood T cell repertoires in COVID-19. Some clones are missing from TCRdb's copy, which holds only in-frame ones; the method was immunoSEQ multiplex PCR. The table shows some 150,000 clones, with 81% occurring only once. The sample was peripheral blood. Receptor source: a woman aged 55-75 years with active or convalescent COVID-19.

This clone was recorded only once. The J gene is TRBJ1-1, the V gene TRBV10-3; TRBD1 might be the D (5 bases). V was pared by 5 bases and J by 0 bases, with 7 bases between. Germline V gives CDR1 ENHRY, CDR2 SYGVKD. This CDR3 is built from 13 residues. This CDR3 reads CAISLTVNTEAFF. The DNA of the CDR3 is TGTGCCATCAGTTTGACAGTGAACACTGAAGCTTTCTTT.

This clone has a single count. V usage is TRBV23-1 and J usage is TRBJ2-1, with a weak D call TRBD1 (6 bases). TRBV23-1 is an open reading frame whose function is uncertain. V was trimmed by 4 bases and J by 0 bases, leaving 16 bases between them. The CDR3 contains 17 residues. CDR3 protein: CASSPNLTGYSYNEQFF. The CDR3 nucleotides read TGCGCCAGCAGTCCAAACTTGACAGGTTACTCCTACAATGAGCAGTTCTTC.

The J gene is TRBJ2-3, the V gene TRBV6-5; D remains unclear. Between the trimmed V and J ends, which lost 4 bases and 2 bases, there was a span of 4 bases. The CDR3 is 12 amino acids. Looked up from germline, CDR1 is MNHEY and CDR2 is SVGAGI. CDR3 DNA sequence: TGTGCCAGCAGTTCGTACACAGATACGCAGTATTTT. Amino acid sequence: CASSSYTDTQYF.

CDR3 in amino acids: CASSQWGRGRPNTEAFF. As DNA, the CDR3 is TGTGCCAGCAGCCAATGGGGGCGGGGGAGGCCGAACACTGAAGCTTTCTTT. The chain uses TRBV3-1 (or the pseudogene TRBV3-2) and TRBJ1-1, with D possibly TRBD1 on 6 matching bases. The CDR3 is 17 amino acids. V shed 2 bases and J shed 1 base, with 17 bases lying between them. From germline, CDR1 is LGHDT and CDR2 YNNKEL (reference sequence).

The chain is built from TRBV12-5 and TRBJ2-5; TRBD1 matches 8 bases. Unmatched junction bases numbered 6, after V lost 1 base and J lost 2 bases. This CDR3 spans 16 amino acids. The germline V gene encodes CDR1 LGHNT and CDR2 FRNRAP. CDR3 region: CASGLGTGTGQETQYF. CDR3 bases: TGTGCTAGTGGTTTGGGAACCGGGACAGGACAAGAGACCCAGTACTTC.

The genes are TRBV7-2 and TRBJ2-1; TRBD2 matches at 12 bases. This CDR3 spans 16 amino acids. Trimming took 0 bases from V and 9 from J; bases not matched to a gene: 6. Germline V gene data show CDR1 as SGHTA and CDR2 as FQGNSA. The CDR3 spells CASSLARLAGEGEQFF. For the CDR3, the DNA is TGTGCCAGCAGCTTAGCCCGACTAGCGGGGGAGGGTGAGCAGTTCTTC.

V and J are TRBV6-6 and TRBJ2-2, with unresolved D. V was shortened by 2 bases and J by 7 bases, with 8 bases between the two germline ends. CDR3 length: 13 residues. In germline, CDR1 is MNHNY, CDR2 SVGAGI (reference sequence). CDR3 sequence (DNA): TGTGCCAGCAGTTACCGCCTCGGCGGGGAGCTGTTTTTT. Protein sequence: CASSYRLGGELFF.

DNA of the CDR3: TGTGCCTGGAGCGACGACAGCGTAGGAGGCTACACCTTC. Translated: CAWSDDSVGGYTF. The genes are TRBV30 and TRBJ1-2; D possibly corresponds to TRBD1 (5 bases). The V and J ends lost 3 bases and 8 bases respectively, with 16 bases between them. The germline CDR1 and CDR2 sequences are GTSNPN and SVGIG (reference sequence). This CDR3 is 13 amino acids long.

The rearrangement uses TRBV6-5 and TRBJ1-1; maybe TRBD1 (5 bases). Trimming took off 6 bases at V and 0 bases at J, with 14 bases between the two ends. The V gene's germline CDR1 is MNHEY and CDR2 SVGAGI. The length of the CDR3 is 15 residues. The chain's CDR3 is CASRPQAHLNTEAFF. The DNA for the CDR3 is TGTGCCAGCAGACCACAGGCCCACCTGAACACTGAAGCTTTCTTT.

This chain links TRBV27 with TRBJ2-2; 8 nucleotides align to TRBD1. V gave up 10 bases and J gave up 3 bases; unmatched junction bases: 7. Germline V gene data show CDR1 as MNHEY and CDR2 as SMNVEV (reference sequence). The CDR3 has 14 residues. The DNA for the CDR3 is TGTGCCACCCGAAGGGACAGGTACACCGGGGAGCTGTTTTTT. It yields the protein CATRRDRYTGELFF.

This clone was recorded once. The chain uses TRBV5-1 and TRBJ2-1, with D possibly matching TRBD1 (5 bases). In germline, CDR1 is SGHRS, CDR2 YFSETQ. The CDR3 contains 14 residues. V was shortened by 5 bases and J by 3 bases, with 12 bases between the two germline ends. CDR3 amino acids: CASRQPDSYNEQFF. As DNA, the CDR3 is TGCGCCAGCAGACAGCCTGACAGCTACAATGAGCAGTTCTTC.

This chain links TRBV12-3 or TRBV12-4 with TRBJ2-1; tentatively, D is TRBD2 (5 bases). This CDR3 contains 13 residues. With 5 bases removed from V and 4 bases from J, the gap between germline ends came to 9 bases. The CDR3 nucleotides are TGTGCCAGCAGTACGGAGGAATACAATGAGCAGTTCTTC. This codes for CASSTEEYNEQFF.

This rearrangement joins TRBV11-2 to TRBJ2-5, with D perhaps matching TRBD2 (6 bases). Trimming stripped 1 base from V and 6 bases from J, with 15 bases between. The CDR3 is 15 amino acids. Germline CDR1 and CDR2: SGHAT and FQNNGV. DNA for the CDR3: TGTGCCAGCAGCTTAGGGGACTCGCGGGTGCAGACCCAGTACTTC. As protein: CASSLGDSRVQTQYF.

This clone has only a few counts. The chain has TRBV9 and TRBJ1-6; D might be TRBD1 (5 bases). The CDR3 runs to 16 residues. Germline V lookup: CDR1 SGDLS, CDR2 YYNGEE. The V gene lost 4 bases and the J gene lost 7 bases, with 18 bases spanning the gap. The DNA of the CDR3 is TGTGCCAGCAGCCCAGGGACTGCAGGGAGGAATTCACCCCTCCACTTT. Translation gives CASSPGTAGRNSPLHF. Based on the CDR3 plus reference TRBV9 and TRBJ1-6, the full variable domain is DSGVTQTPKHLITATGQRVTLRCSPRSGDLSVYWYQQSLDQGLQFLIQYYNGEERAKGNILERFSAQQFPDLHSELNLSSLELGDSALYFCASSPGTAGRNSPLHFGNGTRLTVT.

This chain connects TRBV5-8 to TRBJ2-7; D remains ambiguous. The V end lost 2 bases, the J end lost 5 bases, and 11 bases lay between the germline ends. This CDR3 has 13 residues. Germline CDR1 is SGHTS and CDR2 is YDEGEE. The CDR3 DNA reads as TGTGCCAGCAGCTTTTCTTACCCGGACGAGCAGTACTTC. Its protein product is CASSFSYPDEQYF.

This clone was seen only a few times. The chain is built from TRBV11-2 and TRBJ1-3; 7 bases are shared with TRBD1. With 1 base clipped from V and 0 bases from J, the junction kept 0 bases outside the gene matches. CDR1 and CDR2 from the germline V gene are SGHAT and FQNNGV. This CDR3 has 15 amino acids. CDR3 loop: CASSLGTGSGNTIYF. The CDR3 DNA sequence: TGTGCCAGCAGCTTAGGGACAGGCTCTGGAAACACCATATATTTT. Variable domain in full (rest from reference TRBV11-2 and TRBJ1-3): EAGVAQSPRYKIIEKRQSVAFWCNPISGHATLYWYQQILGQGPKLLIQFQNNGVVDDSQLPKDRFSAERLKGVDSTLKIQPAKLEDSAVYLCASSLGTGSGNTIYFGEGSWLTVV.

The rearrangement uses TRBV6-1 and TRBJ1-2; D gene uncertain. In germline, CDR1 is MNHNS, CDR2 SASEGT. This CDR3 is built from 14 residues. Trimming removed 0 bases from V and 1 base from J, with 6 bases in between. The DNA for the CDR3 is TGTGCCAGCAGTGAAGCCCGGGGTAACTATGGCTACACCTTC. This codes for CASSEARGNYGYTF.

The chain recombines TRBV5-8 with TRBJ1-5, with D possibly being TRBD1 (5 bases). V lost 2 bases to trimming and J lost 3 bases, with 12 bases between them. The CDR3 extends over 15 amino acids. The germline V gene has CDR1 SGHTS and CDR2 YDEGEE. Written as DNA, the CDR3 is TGTGCCAGCAGCTTTGGCAGGGCCGTCAATCAGCCCCAGCATTTT. It codes for CASSFGRAVNQPQHF.

In its sample, this clone was seen a few times. This chain joins TRBV3-1 (or the pseudogene TRBV3-2) and TRBJ2-7; D perhaps matches TRBD1 (5 bases). The CDR3 extends over 13 amino acids. Germline-derived CDR1 and CDR2 are LGHDT and YNNKEL (reference sequence). The V end lost 7 bases, the J end lost 7 bases, and 17 bases lay between the germline ends. CDR3 DNA sequence: TGTGCCAGCATGGGGCCTTCGAAGTCAGAGCAGTACTTC. It codes for CASMGPSKSEQYF.

The table lists this clone with a count of one. The chain uses TRBV30 and TRBJ1-6, with 8 bases identical to TRBD1. The V and J ends lost 0 bases and 1 base, in that order; junction bases with no gene match: 8. Germline values: CDR1 GTSNPN, CDR2 SVGIG (reference sequence). The CDR3 runs to 18 residues. The CDR3 here is CAWSVQQGDRSYNSPLHF. CDR3 in DNA: TGTGCCTGGAGTGTACAACAGGGGGATAGGTCCTATAATTCACCCCTCCACTTT.

This clone was seen just once. The gene calls are TRBV28 and TRBJ2-3; 9 nucleotides agree with TRBD2. Germline loops: CDR1 MDHEN, CDR2 SYDVKM. The V segment lost 7 bases and the J segment 2 bases; nucleotides outside the gene matches: 4. The CDR3 runs to 14 residues. CDR3 amino acids: CASIVAGVTDTQYF. The CDR3 DNA follows: TGTGCCAGCATCGTAGCGGGAGTCACAGATACGCAGTATTTT.